Below, 22 T cell receptor beta chains from the same sample are listed, as sequenced in a study of breast tumors, draining lymph nodes, adjacent tissues. Breast cancer patients provided tissue from their axillary draining lymph nodes. MiXCR, run by TCRdb on the multiplex PCR reads, gives a single entry per CDR3 protein. The sample holds some 85,000 distinct CDR3 sequences, more than 25% seen once. The specimen was axillary lymph node tissue. These receptors came from a female donor with breast cancer. Some clones in this sample may be carry-over from other donors' samples.

The rearrangement links TRBV12-3 or TRBV12-4 to TRBJ1-6; no definite D call. The CDR3 totals 15 residues. Trimming removed 7 bases at V and 16 bases at J, with 26 bases between. The CDR3 is CASTVGSSYNSLLHF. CDR3 in DNA: TGTGCCAGCACCGTGGGGAGCTCCTATAATTCACTTCTCCACTTT.

This clonotype was detected ten times or more. The J gene is TRBJ2-2, the V gene TRBV7-3; possibly TRBD2 for D (5 bases). Germline V gene sequence: CDR1 SGHTA, CDR2 FQGTGA. This CDR3 contains 16 residues. The germline V and J ends were trimmed by 2 bases and 1 base, with 11 bases remaining between them. The CDR3 loop is CASSLLGGGNTGELFF. Here the CDR3 DNA reads TGTGCCAGCAGCTTATTGGGCGGAGGGAACACCGGGGAGCTGTTTTTT.

This clonotype was seen many times. V is TRBV30 and J is TRBJ2-7; TRBD1 matches 12 bases. The CDR3 covers 15 residues. In germline, CDR1 is GTSNPN, CDR2 SVGIG (reference sequence). The ends lost 2 bases at V and 4 bases at J; junction bases unmatched: 6. CDR3 loop: CAWSKKGQGAYEQYF. The CDR3 DNA is TGTGCCTGGAGTAAGAAGGGACAGGGGGCTTACGAGCAGTACTTC. Looking up the rest from reference TRBV30 and TRBJ2-7 gives the full variable domain: SQTIHQWPATLVQPVGSPLSLECTVEGTSNPNLYWYRQAAGRGLQLLFYSVGIGQISSEVPQNLSASRPQDRQFILSSKKLLLSDSGFYLCAWSKKGQGAYEQYFGPGTRLTVT.

On this clonotype: This may be a read error: a much more frequent sequence differs by one nucleotide. CDR3 sequence: CASSGVPAGRETQYF. The CDR3 coding sequence is TGTGCCAGCAGTGGAGTACCAGCGGGGAGGGAGACCCAGTACTTC. V gene TRBV6-1 combines with J gene TRBJ2-5, with 7 bases that match TRBD2. The trim removed 4 bases at V and 5 bases at J, leaving 10 bases unmatched. The germline V gene encodes CDR1 MNHNS and CDR2 SASEGT. The CDR3 spans 15 residues.

This clonotype was counted at least ten times. This sequence joins TRBV7-9 and TRBJ2-7; TRBD1 aligns across 7 bases. J gave up 4 bases and V 3 bases, and 9 bases lay outside the gene matches. The CDR3 length is 15 residues. Germline V gene data show CDR1 as SEHNR and CDR2 as FQNEAQ (reference sequence). The CDR3: CASSFDQGDLYEQYF. The CDR3 DNA is TGTGCCAGCAGCTTTGATCAGGGGGATCTTTACGAGCAGTACTTC.

Comment on this clonotype: Compared with germline, one end of the junction differs, possibly owing to a read error. This rearrangement joins TRBV25-1 to TRBJ2-1; 9 nucleotides match TRBD2. CDR1 and CDR2 (germline): MGHDK, SYGVNS. The CDR3 is 15 amino acids. The CDR3 DNA is TGTGCCAGCAGTCTTAGCGGGGGCTCCCACAATGAGCGGTTCTTC. This sequence encodes CASSLSGGSHNERFF.

This clonotype came up many times. The V call is TRBV7-6, the J call TRBJ2-1, with 12 nucleotides matching TRBD2. This CDR3 is built from 15 residues. The junction had 6 bases not matched to a gene; V was cut back by 4 bases and J by 8 bases. Germline CDR1 and CDR2: SGHVS and FNYEAQ. The CDR3 loop is CASSWTSGNGDEQFF. The CDR3 DNA follows: TGTGCCAGCAGCTGGACTAGCGGGAACGGGGATGAGCAGTTCTTC.

The rearrangement joins TRBV24-1 to TRBJ2-7; TRBD2 is a possible D gene (6 bases). Trimming removed 4 bases from V and 6 bases from J, with 24 bases in between. The CDR3 runs to 17 residues. Looked up from germline, CDR1 is KGHDR and CDR2 is SFDVKD. The CDR3 region is CATSDRVSRGTAGEQYF. CDR3 sequence (DNA): TGTGCCACCAGTGACAGGGTGTCCCGTGGGACTGCGGGCGAGCAGTACTTC.

This clonotype has a count of ten or more. The rearrangement uses TRBV4-3 and TRBJ2-7, with 7 bases fitting TRBD2. V shed 0 bases and J 6 bases; nucleotides not matched to a gene: 8. This CDR3 is 15 amino acids long. CDR1 is LGHNA, CDR2 YSLEER, per germline. CDR3 nucleotides: TGCGCCAGCAGCCAAGATCGGGGGGTGGCGGGCGAGCAGTACTTC. It is translated as CASSQDRGVAGEQYF.

This clonotype was recorded many times. The V and J genes are TRBV28 and TRBJ2-7, with D unclear. This CDR3 contains 14 residues. Germline V gives CDR1 MDHEN, CDR2 SYDVKM. V was pared by 8 bases and J by 7 bases, with 21 bases between. In DNA form, the CDR3 reads TGTGCCAGCCTTGGTGGTTCCGGCTTGAGAGAGCAGTACTTC. It codes for CASLGGSGLREQYF.

Concerning this clonotype: A much larger clone lies a single base off, so this may be a read error. The rearrangement links TRBV28 to TRBJ1-5, with 8 bases matching TRBD1. V gave up 4 bases and J gave up 5 bases; unmatched junction bases: 10. Per germline, CDR1 MDHEN and CDR2 SYDVKM. CDR3 length equals 16 residues. DNA for the CDR3: TGTGCCAGCAGTTCGTGGGACAGGAGGAAGCATCAGCCCCAGCATTTT. Its translation is CASSSWDRRKHQPQHF.

Regarding this clonotype: No conserved phenylalanine or tryptophan is present at the end of the CDR3, so a read error is the likely explanation. The DNA of the CDR3 is TGTGCCAGCAGTTACGGGGGGCAGGGGGCCCATGTCGGGGGCTACACCCTC. Amino acid sequence: CASSYGGQGAHVGGYTL. This sequence joins TRBV6-6 and TRBJ1-2; 8 positions match TRBD1. Unmatched junction bases numbered 16, after V lost 2 bases and J lost 8 bases. Germline loops: CDR1 MNHNY, CDR2 SVGAGI (reference sequence). This CDR3 spans 17 amino acids.

This clonotype came up many times. The chain joins TRBV5-8 to TRBJ2-7; 11 bases match TRBD2. With V trimmed by 4 bases and J by 0 bases, 6 bases remained unmatched. CDR1 is SGHTS and CDR2 is YDEGEE in the germline V gene. The CDR3 length is 16 residues. The DNA for the CDR3 is TGTGCCAGCAGCAAAAGGACTAGCGGGTACTCCTACGAGCAGTACTTC. It codes for CASSKRTSGYSYEQYF.

In its sample, this clonotype was seen many times. The chain couples TRBV5-6 to TRBJ2-7; 11 bases fit TRBD2. This CDR3 is built from 15 residues. Germline V gene data show CDR1 as SGHDT and CDR2 as YYEEEE. J was trimmed by 6 bases and V by 4 bases; bases with no gene match: 9. The CDR3 loop is CASSRLLAGVGEQYF. CDR3 nucleotides: TGTGCCAGCAGCCGCCTACTAGCGGGAGTCGGCGAGCAGTACTTC.

Ten or more counts support this clonotype. This sequence joins TRBV12-3 or TRBV12-4 and TRBJ2-7; D is ambiguous. The CDR3 totals 13 residues. V was shortened by 1 base and J by 2 bases, with 6 bases between the two germline ends. Here the CDR3 reads CASSLVLAYEQYF. In DNA, the CDR3 is TGTGCCAGCAGTTTAGTATTAGCCTACGAGCAGTACTTC.

This clonotype was detected many times. A much larger clone differs by one base, so this may be a read error. CDR3 in amino acids: CASSDPGLYSNQPQHF. The CDR3 DNA sequence: TGTGCCAGCAGTGACCCGGGACTTTATAGCAATCAGCCCCAGCATTTT. The V gene is TRBV12-3 or TRBV12-4, the J gene TRBJ1-5, with D perhaps matching TRBD1 (5 bases). Trimming left V 5 bases short and J 0 bases short, with 14 bases between. The CDR3 is made up of 16 amino acids.

This clonotype was seen only a few times. This sequence joins TRBV12-3 or TRBV12-4 and TRBJ2-1; TRBD2 matches 9 bases. CDR3 length: 15 residues. The J segment lost 9 bases and the V segment lost 4 bases, leaving 10 bases of the junction unmatched. The CDR3 nucleotides read TGTGCCAGCAGTTCGGGGGGGGGACTAGCCGGTGAGCAGTTCTTC. Translated, it gives CASSSGGGLAGEQFF.

V gene TRBV7-8 combines with J gene TRBJ2-2, with a weak D call TRBD1 (6 bases). Trimming stripped 4 bases from V and 0 bases from J, with 12 bases between. The V gene's germline CDR1 is SGHVS and CDR2 FQNEAQ. This CDR3 spans 16 amino acids. The CDR3 bases are TGTGCCAGCAGCTCCAAGACAGGAGCGAACACCGGGGAGCTGTTTTTT. It specifies CASSSKTGANTGELFF.

This clonotype showed up many times. In nucleotides, the CDR3 is TGTGCCAGCAGCGCGATGGGGGGCCTCTATGGCTACACCTTC. It yields the protein CASSAMGGLYGYTF. V usage is TRBV5-5 and J usage is TRBJ1-2; TRBD1 is a possible D gene (6 bases). Looked up from germline, CDR1 is SGHKS and CDR2 is YYEKEE (reference sequence). Trimming removed 4 bases from V and 4 bases from J, with 14 bases in between. The CDR3 totals 14 residues.

The sample holds many counts of this clonotype. At one of its ends the junction is not consistent with the germline gene, which may arise from a read error. This chain uses TRBV6-5 with TRBJ1-4; the match to TRBD1 covers 10 bases. The CDR3 is 15 amino acids. CDR1 and CDR2 (germline): MNHEY, SVGAGI. Here the CDR3 reads CASSYGTGAHEKLFF. The CDR3 region has the DNA TGTGCCAGCAGTTACGGGACAGGGGCGCATGAAAAACTATTTTTT.

This clonotype was observed many times. The genes are TRBV7-2 and TRBJ2-2, with D possibly TRBD1 on 6 matching bases. Per germline, CDR1 SGHTA and CDR2 FQGNSA. Trimming stripped 5 bases from V and 4 bases from J, with 8 bases between. The CDR3 runs 13 residues. The CDR3 spells CASSIQGTGELFF. The CDR3 region has the DNA TGTGCCAGCAGCATACAGGGCACCGGGGAGCTGTTTTTT.

There are many counts of this clonotype. This chain connects TRBV20-1 to TRBJ1-5; 9 nucleotides match TRBD1. Trimming removed 5 bases from V and 1 base from J; junction bases left unmatched: 12. Germline assignment: CDR1 DFQATT and CDR2 SNEGSKA (reference sequence). There are 17 residues in the CDR3. CDR3 loop: CSAASGTGLGSNQPQHF. CDR3 nucleotides: TGCAGTGCTGCAAGCGGGACAGGGCTTGGGAGCAATCAGCCCCAGCATTTT.